Below, one T cell receptor (beta chain) is given with its context. TCRdb re-derived calls from the PCR reads in MiXCR, one entry per CDR3 protein. The repertoire holds 9,500 to 13,000 distinct CDR3 sequences, with 55% as singletons. This sample is part of a study of tumor-infiltrating lymphocytes in oesophageal squamous cell carcinoma. The source of this sequence is a male donor with esophageal squamous cell carcinoma. Sequences were obtained from esophageal tumor tissue.

The CDR3 spells CASSLVGTGSYEQYF. The CDR3 DNA is TGTGCCAGCAGCTTAGTAGGGACAGGTTCCTACGAGCAGTACTTC. The chain has TRBV7-2 and TRBJ2-5, with 8 nucleotides matching TRBD1. The J call may be faulty, since TRBJ2-7 better matches the DNA end. Germline lookup yields CDR1 SGHTA and CDR2 FQGNSA. This CDR3 comprises 15 residues.